These 30 T cell receptor beta chains share one sample of origin, sequenced in a study of cytomegalovirus exposure and HLA in healthy donors (dated by TCRdb to 2016 to 2017). Libraries were built with the immunoSEQ multiplex PCR assay. The multiplex PCR relied on a mix of 60 forward primers for TCR Vbeta segments and 13 reverse primers for TCR Jbeta segments. Here the immuneACCESS table is served through TCRdb, limited to in-frame sequences with V and J called. Missing clones are a known gap in these copies; in checked studies unresolved V genes cover under half, and the rest lacks a known reason. This sample has around 150,000 clones in its table, and over 75% of those were observed once. The top ten constitute approximately 2.1% of the sample. Sequenced: PBMCs. The receptor source for this set is a woman under 30 in good health and CMV-seronegative.

The rearrangement links TRBV10-3 to TRBJ2-3; maybe TRBD1 (6 bases). This CDR3 has 14 residues. V was pared by 10 bases and J by 3 bases, with 17 bases between. Germline loops: CDR1 ENHRY, CDR2 SYGVKD. The CDR3 nucleotides are TGTGCCACCTCAGTAGGGCAGGGGACAGATACGCAGTATTTT. It yields the protein CATSVGQGTDTQYF.

V gene TRBV18 combines with J gene TRBJ1-5; D remains unclear. Looked up from germline, CDR1 is KGHSH and CDR2 is LQKENI. This CDR3 region has 15 residues. With 3 bases removed from V and 5 bases from J, the gap between germline ends came to 14 bases. CDR3 DNA sequence: TGTGCCAGCTCACCCCTCGCCGGGTCGGATCAGCCCCAGCATTTT. Residues: CASSPLAGSDQPQHF.

This clone was seen just once. This chain joins TRBV7-8 and TRBJ2-3; 9 nucleotides align to TRBD2. The CDR3 contains 18 residues. The junction had 12 bases not matched to a gene; V was cut back by 5 bases and J by 0 bases. CDR1 is SGHVS and CDR2 is FQNEAQ in the germline V gene. CDR3 sequence (DNA): TGTGCCAGCAGCCTGCCCCTCCGAAGCGGGGGGAGCACAGATACGCAGTATTTT. Amino acid sequence: CASSLPLRSGGSTDTQYF.

CDR3 sequence: CASSWEGAGQPQHF. The CDR3 DNA is TGCGCCAGCAGCTGGGAGGGCGCAGGGCAGCCCCAGCATTTT. The chain links TRBV5-1 to TRBJ1-5; D is possibly TRBD1 (5 bases). V lost 3 bases and J lost 7, with 14 bases in between. The CDR3 has 14 residues. CDR1 and CDR2 (germline): SGHRS, YFSETQ.

A single count supports this clone. The V and J genes are TRBV7-3 and TRBJ2-2; D is unresolved. This CDR3 region has 14 residues. V shed 7 bases and J shed 2 bases, with 11 bases lying between them. The V gene's germline CDR1 is SGHTA and CDR2 FQGTGA. The CDR3 loop reads CASTLTVNTGELFF. For the CDR3, the DNA is TGTGCCAGCACCCTCACAGTCAACACCGGGGAGCTGTTTTTT.

This chain connects TRBV5-4 to TRBJ2-1; TRBD1 matches at 8 bases. This CDR3 is 14 amino acids long. The trim removed 4 bases at V and 7 bases at J, leaving 7 bases unmatched. Germline CDR1 reads SGHNT; CDR2 reads YYREEE (reference sequence). The CDR3 here is CASSPQGARNEQFF. CDR3 DNA: TGTGCCAGCAGCCCGCAGGGGGCGCGGAATGAGCAGTTCTTC.

This chain links TRBV2 with TRBJ1-1; possible D gene TRBD1, 5 bases. V was clipped by 2 bases and J by 1 base, with 8 bases between them. Germline V CDR1 and CDR2: SNHLY, FYNNEI. The CDR3 length is 14 residues. CDR3 region: CASSENGGNTEAFF. In DNA form, the CDR3 reads TGTGCCAGCAGTGAAAACGGGGGGAACACTGAAGCTTTCTTT.

The V and J genes are TRBV27 and TRBJ1-2, with 11 bases lining up with TRBD1. CDR3 size: 14 residues. CDR1 is MNHEY and CDR2 is SMNVEV in the germline V gene (reference sequence). V was clipped by 6 bases and J by 7 bases; unmatched bases: 7. CDR3 protein: CASSWDRGYLGYTF. The CDR3 DNA reads TGTGCCAGCAGCTGGGACAGGGGGTACCTTGGCTACACCTTC.

The rearrangement uses TRBV5-8 and TRBJ1-4, with TRBD1 matching over 7 bases. With 3 bases clipped from V and 3 bases from J, the junction kept 5 bases outside the gene matches. Germline V gene data show CDR1 as SGHTS and CDR2 as YDEGEE. CDR3 length equals 15 residues. The CDR3 is CASSSWDRANEKLFF. In DNA, the CDR3 is TGTGCCAGCAGCTCCTGGGACAGAGCTAATGAAAAACTGTTTTTT.

V and J are TRBV5-1 and TRBJ1-1; TRBD1 aligns across 10 bases. This CDR3 region has 14 residues. The V gene's germline CDR1 is SGHRS and CDR2 YFSETQ. V gave up 0 bases and J gave up 6 bases; unmatched junction bases: 2. For the CDR3, the DNA is TGCGCCAGCAGCTTGGGGGGGACAGGGGCTGAAGCTTTCTTT. Protein sequence: CASSLGGTGAEAFF.

The V and J genes are TRBV5-5 and TRBJ2-7, with TRBD1 as a possible D gene (5 bases). The germline V and J ends were trimmed by 0 bases and 2 bases, with 12 bases remaining between them. The V gene's germline CDR1 is SGHKS and CDR2 YYEKEE (reference sequence). The CDR3 runs 15 residues. The CDR3 reads CASSLGRAFTYEQYF. In nucleotides, the CDR3 is TGTGCCAGCAGCTTGGGCAGGGCGTTCACCTACGAGCAGTACTTC.

The chain carries TRBV5-5 and TRBJ1-1; a possible D gene is TRBD1 (6 bases). Trimming removed 3 bases from V and 0 bases from J, with 6 bases in between. The CDR3 runs to 13 residues. CDR1 is SGHKS, CDR2 YYEKEE, per germline (reference sequence). The CDR3 reads CASSWTVNTEAFF. CDR3 DNA: TGTGCCAGCAGCTGGACAGTGAACACTGAAGCTTTCTTT.

The gene calls are TRBV4-1 and TRBJ2-7; tentatively, D is TRBD1 (6 bases). Looked up from germline, CDR1 is MGHRA and CDR2 is YSYEKL. The V gene lost 4 bases and the J gene lost 1 base, with 11 bases spanning the gap. The CDR3 is 14 residues long. CDR3 sequence reads: CASSLQGQSYEQYF. The CDR3 DNA reads as TGCGCCAGCAGCCTACAGGGACAATCCTACGAGCAGTACTTC.

This chain connects TRBV5-6 to TRBJ2-3, with 12 nucleotides matching TRBD2. CDR3 length equals 17 residues. CDR1 is SGHDT, CDR2 YYEEEE, per germline. With V trimmed by 2 bases and J by 2 bases, 6 bases remained unmatched. CDR3 amino acids: CASSFRLAGVITDTQYF. The CDR3 DNA follows: TGTGCCAGCAGCTTTCGACTAGCGGGAGTGATCACAGATACGCAGTATTTT. The full variable domain, its missing parts supplied by reference TRBV5-6 and TRBJ2-3, is DAGVTQSPTHLIKTRGQQVTLRCSPKSGHDTVSWYQQALGQGPQFIFQYYEEEERQRGNFPDRFSGHQFPNYSSELNVNALLLGDSALYLCASSFRLAGVITDTQYFGPGTRLTVL.

V usage is TRBV27 and J usage is TRBJ1-1; 8 bases line up with TRBD1. The V segment lost 0 bases and the J segment 5 bases; nucleotides outside the gene matches: 5. The CDR3 is made up of 15 amino acids. Germline CDR1 reads MNHEY; CDR2 reads SMNVEV (reference sequence). The CDR3 DNA sequence: TGTGCCAGCAGTTTATCAACAGGGGGTGTGACTGAAGCTTTCTTT. Amino acid sequence: CASSLSTGGVTEAFF.

The V gene is TRBV5-1, the J gene TRBJ1-2, with a possible D match to TRBD1 (6 bases). Looked up from germline, CDR1 is SGHRS and CDR2 is YFSETQ. The V end was cut by 0 bases, the J end by 0 bases, with 15 bases between. This CDR3 contains 17 residues. CDR3 residues: CASSLATGQKTNYGYTF. CDR3 DNA: TGCGCCAGCAGCTTGGCCACAGGACAGAAAACTAACTATGGCTACACCTTC.

The chain uses TRBV6-5 and TRBJ2-2; TRBD1 matches 8 bases. There are 15 residues in the CDR3. V dropped 6 bases and J dropped 3; count of bases not matched to a gene: 6. The germline V gene has CDR1 MNHEY and CDR2 SVGAGI. CDR3 sequence: CASRLTGEYTGELFF. The CDR3 coding sequence is TGTGCCAGCAGACTGACAGGGGAATACACCGGGGAGCTGTTTTTT.

The chain carries TRBV5-6 and TRBJ2-1; maybe TRBD2 (5 bases). Germline loops: CDR1 SGHDT, CDR2 YYEEEE. The CDR3 is 14 amino acids. Trimming took off 1 base at V and 1 base at J, with 6 bases between the two ends. In nucleotides, the CDR3 is TGTGCCAGCAGCTTGACTAGTTCCTACAATGAGCAGTTCTTC. Encoded protein: CASSLTSSYNEQFF.

This chain joins TRBV6-1 and TRBJ2-3, with 8 bases identical to TRBD2. The length of the CDR3 is 15 residues. V gave up 4 bases and J gave up 8 bases; unmatched junction bases: 11. Germline CDR1 MNHNS, CDR2 SASEGT. This CDR3 is CASSVTLSGSTTQYF. The CDR3 DNA sequence: TGTGCCAGCAGTGTCACCTTAAGCGGGAGTACTACGCAGTATTTT.

The V gene is TRBV18, the J gene TRBJ1-4; D is possibly TRBD1 (6 bases). The germline gives CDR1 KGHSH, CDR2 LQKENI. Trimming stripped 1 base from V and 6 bases from J, with 6 bases between. CDR3 length: 13 residues. The CDR3 sequence: CASSPQGDEKLFF. The CDR3 coding sequence is TGTGCCAGCTCACCACAGGGGGATGAAAAACTGTTTTTT.

CDR3 loop: CASRTGGPYNEQFF. The CDR3 DNA reads TGTGCCAGTAGGACAGGGGGGCCCTACAATGAGCAGTTCTTC. The rearrangement uses TRBV19 and TRBJ2-1; 9 bases agree with TRBD1. Per the germline V gene, CDR1 is LNHDA and CDR2 is SQIVND (reference sequence). V gave up 6 bases and J gave up 2 bases; unmatched junction bases: 2. The CDR3 is made up of 14 amino acids.

The chain has TRBV18 and TRBJ1-6, with TRBD1 matching 7 bases. This CDR3 region has 14 residues. V lost 4 bases, J lost 9 bases, and 6 bases stayed unmatched. Germline assignment: CDR1 KGHSH and CDR2 LQKENI. Here the CDR3 reads CASSRDRAVSPLHF. In DNA, the CDR3 is TGTGCCAGCTCACGAGACAGGGCTGTTTCACCCCTCCACTTT.

J is TRBJ1-6 and V is TRBV19; 7 nucleotides align to TRBD1. Trimming removed 6 bases from V and 5 bases from J; junction bases left unmatched: 4. In germline, CDR1 is LNHDA, CDR2 SQIVND (reference sequence). The CDR3 is 14 amino acids. CDR3 region: CASRGQDNNSPLHF. Here the CDR3 DNA reads TGTGCCAGTAGAGGACAGGATAATAATTCACCCCTCCACTTT.

The chain links TRBV5-8 to TRBJ2-3; 8 nucleotides agree with TRBD1. The CDR3 loop spans 14 amino acids. V shed 3 bases, J shed 4 bases, and the junction held 4 bases outside the gene matches. Germline CDR1 reads SGHTS; CDR2 reads YDEGEE. In DNA, the CDR3 is TGTGCCAGCAGCTCCGGACAGGGACCAGATACGCAGTATTTT. This translates into CASSSGQGPDTQYF.

V usage is TRBV5-1 and J usage is TRBJ2-5; TRBD2 matches at 11 bases. V gave up 0 bases and J gave up 1 base; unmatched junction bases: 5. Germline V CDR1 and CDR2: SGHRS, YFSETQ. The CDR3 covers 17 residues. The CDR3 loop is CASSLGPTSGSQETQYF. In DNA form, the CDR3 reads TGCGCCAGCAGCTTGGGTCCCACTAGCGGGAGCCAAGAGACCCAGTACTTC.

The chain recombines TRBV9 with TRBJ1-1; 11 bases agree with TRBD1. CDR1 is SGDLS, CDR2 YYNGEE, per germline. The CDR3 runs 16 residues. J was trimmed by 3 bases and V by 4 bases; bases with no gene match: 8. The CDR3 loop reads CASSSWTGGYYTEAFF. CDR3 bases: TGTGCCAGCAGCTCCTGGACAGGGGGCTATTACACTGAAGCTTTCTTT.

This clone is a singleton in its sample. The V gene is TRBV10-3, the J gene TRBJ1-2; D may be TRBD1 (6 bases). CDR1 and CDR2 (germline): ENHRY, SYGVKD. V lost 2 bases and J lost 7, with 17 bases in between. This CDR3 has 15 residues. The CDR3 protein is CAISEESTGFRGYTF. The DNA for the CDR3 is TGTGCCATCAGTGAGGAAAGTACAGGGTTTCGTGGCTACACCTTC.

The chain is built from TRBV2 and TRBJ2-1; 11 bases are shared with TRBD2. V lost 3 bases, J lost 5 bases, and 6 bases stayed unmatched. The CDR3 is 16 amino acids. Germline V lookup: CDR1 SNHLY, CDR2 FYNNEI. This CDR3 is CASSEGASGRNNEQFF. The CDR3, as DNA: TGTGCCAGCAGTGAGGGCGCTAGCGGGAGGAACAATGAGCAGTTCTTC.

The chain combines TRBV6-1 with TRBJ1-3; 8 nucleotides agree with TRBD1. Germline-derived CDR1 and CDR2 are MNHNS and SASEGT. The V and J ends lost 4 bases and 3 bases, in that order; junction bases with no gene match: 5. The CDR3 extends over 15 amino acids. CDR3 DNA: TGTGCCAGCAGTGCCGGACAGGGTGGTGGAAACACCATATATTTT. It codes for CASSAGQGGGNTIYF.

The chain recombines TRBV9 with TRBJ1-2; no reliable D call. Between the trimmed V and J ends, which lost 6 bases and 4 bases, there was a span of 16 bases. The CDR3 spans 14 residues. Germline CDR1 SGDLS, CDR2 YYNGEE. Here the CDR3 reads CASNDLTVGYGYTF. The CDR3 DNA follows: TGTGCCAGCAACGACCTTACAGTGGGCTATGGCTACACCTTC.